This is a list of T cell receptor beta chains from one sample in a study of graft-versus-host responses after intestinal transplantation. Data came from immunoSEQ multiplex PCR; TCRdb stores just in-frame clones and leaves some out. The sample has some 55,000 clones; more than 80% are singletons. The specimen was PBMCs, collected approximately 97 weeks after intestinal transplant. The receptors were gathered from a human patient who received an intestinal transplant, so some T cells may come from the graft donor. The CDR3 runs from the conserved cysteine through the conserved F or W. Fields, in order: V gene, clone size, D gene, J gene, CDR3 protein, CDR3 DNA. A D gene is named only where the DNA matches it firmly. Size values are once, few and many counts, or a class for expanded clones, and some rows have none.

V: TRBV5-8; size: -; D: TRBD1; J: TRBJ2-5; CDR3: CASSLPRGQETQYF; DNA: TGTGCCAGCAGCTTGCCCAGGGGGCAAGAGACCCAGTACTTC
V: TRBV19; size: -; D: -; J: TRBJ1-5; CDR3: CASSILSGSDSNQPQHF; DNA: TGTGCCAGTAGTATACTTAGTGGCAGCGATAGCAATCAGCCCCAGCATTTT
V: TRBV25-1; size: -; D: -; J: TRBJ1-1; CDR3: CASSEYGETEAFF; DNA: TGTGCCAGCAGTGAATACGGGGAGACTGAAGCTTTCTTT
V: TRBV4-1; size: -; D: TRBD2; J: TRBJ2-5; CDR3: CASSQASGVRETQYF; DNA: TGCGCCAGCAGCCAAGCTAGCGGGGTACGGGAGACCCAGTACTTC
V: TRBV6-1; size: -; D: TRBD1; J: TRBJ1-5; CDR3: CASSGGAGGDQPQHF; DNA: TGTGCCAGCAGTGGCGGGGCAGGGGGGGACCAGCCCCAGCATTTT
V: TRBV7-6; size: -; D: -; J: TRBJ2-7; CDR3: CASSLAGDTSLYEQYF; DNA: TGTGCCAGCAGCTTAGCGGGGGACACGAGCCTCTACGAGCAGTACTTC
V: TRBV27; size: -; D: TRBD1; J: TRBJ2-1; CDR3: CASRPGTGGYNEQFF; DNA: TGTGCCAGCAGACCCGGGACAGGGGGTTACAATGAGCAGTTCTTC
V: TRBV4-1; size: once; D: -; J: TRBJ1-4; CDR3: CASSFRSGDEKLFF; DNA: TGCGCCAGCAGCTTTCGCTCAGGGGATGAAAAACTGTTTTTT
V: TRBV11-2; size: -; D: -; J: TRBJ2-1; CDR3: CASSLRTYNEQFF; DNA: TGTGCCAGCAGCTTACGGACGTACAATGAGCAGTTCTTC
V: TRBV27; size: -; D: -; J: TRBJ2-5; CDR3: CASSSYRTLYQETQYF; DNA: TGTGCCAGCAGTTCATACAGGACACTGTACCAAGAGACCCAGTACTTC
V: TRBV4-1; size: once; D: -; J: TRBJ1-2; CDR3: CASSPPWGNYGYTF; DNA: TGCGCCAGCAGCCCCCCTTGGGGGAACTATGGCTACACCTTC
V: TRBV7-9; size: -; D: TRBD1; J: TRBJ1-3; CDR3: CASSKGQGSGNTIYF; DNA: TGTGCCAGCAGCAAGGGACAGGGATCAGGAAACACCATATATTTT
V: TRBV18; size: -; D: -; J: TRBJ1-1; CDR3: CASSPDDLVVMNTEAFF; DNA: TGTGCCAGCTCACCGGACGACTTAGTCGTTATGAACACTGAAGCTTTCTTT
V: TRBV27; size: few; D: TRBD2; J: TRBJ2-7; CDR3: CASSDGLAEYEQYF; DNA: TGTGCCAGCAGTGACGGACTAGCGGAGTACGAGCAGTACTTC
V: TRBV19; size: -; D: TRBD1; J: TRBJ1-1; CDR3: CASSGPDRATEAFF; DNA: TGTGCCAGTAGTGGGCCGGACAGGGCAACTGAAGCTTTCTTT
V: TRBV18; size: -; D: -; J: TRBJ2-2; CDR3: CASSPNRDTGELFF; DNA: TGTGCCAGCTCACCGAACAGGGACACCGGGGAGCTGTTTTTT
V: TRBV13; size: -; D: -; J: TRBJ1-2; CDR3: CASSLPGEGYGYTF; DNA: TGTGCCAGCAGCCTACCAGGGGAGGGCTATGGCTACACCTTC
V: TRBV11-1; size: -; D: TRBD1; J: TRBJ2-7; CDR3: CASSSVSGTGAYEQYF; DNA: TGTGCCAGCAGCTCGGTGTCTGGGACAGGGGCCTACGAGCAGTACTTC
V: TRBV7-2; size: -; D: -; J: TRBJ1-2; CDR3: CASSLEAAYGYTF; DNA: TGTGCCAGCAGCTTAGAAGCCGCCTATGGCTACACCTTC
V: TRBV19; size: -; D: -; J: TRBJ1-5; CDR3: CASTPQAQGSNQPQHF; DNA: TGTGCCAGTACCCCCCAGGCCCAAGGTAGCAATCAGCCCCAGCATTTT
V: TRBV27; size: -; D: -; J: TRBJ1-6; CDR3: CASSPGDGYSPLHF; DNA: TGTGCCAGCAGTCCGGGGGATGGTTATTCACCCCTCCACTTT
V: TRBV10-3; size: -; D: TRBD2; J: TRBJ2-3; CDR3: CAISEASGVMADTQYF; DNA: TGTGCCATCAGTGAGGCTAGCGGGGTTATGGCAGATACGCAGTATTTT
V: TRBV9; size: once; D: -; J: TRBJ2-7; CDR3: CASSTSESYEQYF; DNA: TGTGCCAGCAGCACAAGCGAATCCTACGAGCAGTACTTC
V: TRBV11-3; size: -; D: -; J: TRBJ1-2; CDR3: CASSFEFGYGYTF; DNA: TGTGCCAGCAGCTTCGAGTTTGGCTATGGCTACACCTTC
V: TRBV5-6; size: -; D: -; J: TRBJ2-5; CDR3: CASSLELGSQETQYF; DNA: TGTGCCAGCAGCTTGGAGTTGGGCAGCCAAGAGACCCAGTACTTC
V: TRBV10-2; size: -; D: TRBD2; J: TRBJ2-1; CDR3: CASSDGLRGGLNEQFF; DNA: TGCGCCAGCAGTGACGGTCTGCGGGGGGGCCTGAATGAGCAGTTCTTC
V: TRBV4-1; size: -; D: -; J: TRBJ2-2; CDR3: CASSQEGMPGLSGELFF; DNA: TGCGCCAGCAGCCAAGAAGGTATGCCTGGTCTGTCCGGGGAGCTGTTTTTT
V: TRBV6-1; size: -; D: -; J: TRBJ1-5; CDR3: CASSDGWGTGQPQHF; DNA: TGTGCCAGCAGTGATGGATGGGGAACGGGTCAGCCCCAGCATTTT
V: TRBV30; size: -; D: -; J: TRBJ1-2; CDR3: CAWSWGYGYTF; DNA: TGTGCCTGGAGTTGGGGCTATGGCTACACCTTC
V: TRBV6-5; size: few; D: -; J: TRBJ1-6; CDR3: CASRNRDWGSPLHF; DNA: TGTGCCAGCAGGAACAGGGATTGGGGTTCACCCCTCCACTTT
V: TRBV5-1; size: -; D: -; J: TRBJ2-5; CDR3: CASSSDNWRQETQYF; DNA: TGCGCCAGCAGCTCGGACAACTGGAGACAAGAGACCCAGTACTTC
V: TRBV6-5; size: -; D: -; J: TRBJ1-5; CDR3: CASSPSRGDQPQHF; DNA: TGTGCCAGCAGCCCATCCCGAGGGGATCAGCCCCAGCATTTT
V: TRBV9; size: once; D: -; J: TRBJ2-7; CDR3: CASSVGGSDPSYHEQYF; DNA: TGTGCCAGCAGCGTAGGTGGTAGCGACCCCTCCTACCACGAGCAGTACTTC
V: TRBV5-4; size: large; D: -; J: TRBJ1-1; CDR3: CASSLVRGDKRPEAFF; DNA: TGTGCCAGCAGCTTGGTCCGGGGCGACAAGAGGCCTGAAGCTTTCTTT
V: TRBV5-4; size: -; D: -; J: TRBJ2-6; CDR3: CASSQDSSGANVLTF; DNA: TGTGCCAGCAGCCAAGACAGCTCTGGGGCCAACGTCCTGACTTTC
V: TRBV5-1; size: -; D: -; J: TRBJ1-1; CDR3: CASREQDLDTEAFF; DNA: TGCGCCAGCAGAGAACAGGATTTAGACACTGAAGCTTTCTTT
V: TRBV5-8; size: -; D: -; J: TRBJ1-2; CDR3: CASSLGGPNYGYTF; DNA: TGTGCCAGCAGCTTGGGGGGGCCTAACTATGGCTACACCTTC
V: TRBV29-1; size: -; D: TRBD2; J: TRBJ2-3; CDR3: CSVRLAGGSDTQYF; DNA: TGCAGCGTGCGACTAGCGGGGGGCTCGGATACGCAGTATTTT
V: TRBV11-2; size: -; D: -; J: TRBJ1-2; CDR3: CASSLGEGGYGYTF; DNA: TGTGCCAGCAGCCTAGGGGAGGGGGGCTATGGCTACACCTTC
V: TRBV5-6; size: -; D: -; J: TRBJ2-7; CDR3: CASRGAGESYEQYF; DNA: TGTGCCAGCAGAGGGGCAGGGGAGTCCTACGAGCAGTACTTC
V: TRBV19; size: -; D: -; J: TRBJ2-7; CDR3: CAKLYEQYF; DNA: TGTGCCAAACTTTACGAGCAGTACTTC
V: TRBV5-1; size: -; D: -; J: TRBJ1-1; CDR3: CASSLSTDSTNTEAFF; DNA: TGCGCCAGCAGCTTGTCTACAGATAGTACGAACACTGAAGCTTTCTTT